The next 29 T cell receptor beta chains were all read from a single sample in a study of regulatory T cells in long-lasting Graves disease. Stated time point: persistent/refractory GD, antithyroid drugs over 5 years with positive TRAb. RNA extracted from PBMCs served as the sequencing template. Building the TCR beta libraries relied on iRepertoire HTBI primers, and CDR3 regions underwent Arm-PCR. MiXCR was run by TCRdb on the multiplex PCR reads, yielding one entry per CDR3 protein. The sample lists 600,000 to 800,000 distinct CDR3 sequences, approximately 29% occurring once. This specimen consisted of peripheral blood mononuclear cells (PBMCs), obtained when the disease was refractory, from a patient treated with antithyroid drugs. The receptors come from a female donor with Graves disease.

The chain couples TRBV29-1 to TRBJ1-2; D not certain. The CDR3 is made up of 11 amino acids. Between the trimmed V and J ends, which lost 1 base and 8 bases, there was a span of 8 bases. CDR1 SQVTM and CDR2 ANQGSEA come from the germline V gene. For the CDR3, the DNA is TGCAGCGTTGAAGGAGGGTTGGGCTACACCTTC. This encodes CSVEGGLGYTF.

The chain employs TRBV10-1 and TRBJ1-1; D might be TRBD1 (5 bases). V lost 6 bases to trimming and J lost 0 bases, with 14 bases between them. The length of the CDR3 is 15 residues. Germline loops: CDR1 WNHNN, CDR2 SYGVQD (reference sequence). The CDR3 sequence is CASSFSRALNTEAFF. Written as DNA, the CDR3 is TGCGCCAGCAGCTTCAGCAGGGCGTTGAACACTGAAGCTTTCTTT.

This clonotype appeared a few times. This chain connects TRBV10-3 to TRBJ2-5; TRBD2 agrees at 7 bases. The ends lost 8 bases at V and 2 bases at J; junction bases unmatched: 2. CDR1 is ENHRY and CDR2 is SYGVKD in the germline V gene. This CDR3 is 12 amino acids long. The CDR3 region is CAIAGAQETQYF. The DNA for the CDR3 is TGTGCCATCGCGGGAGCACAAGAGACCCAGTACTTC.

CDR3 DNA sequence: TGTGCCACCAGCAGATCCCTGACCACATCTGGAAACACCATATATTTT. It specifies CATSRSLTTSGNTIYF. This chain connects TRBV15 to TRBJ1-3; D is unresolved. Germline V lookup: CDR1 LNHNV, CDR2 YYDKDF (reference sequence). The CDR3 extends over 16 amino acids. The V end was cut by 2 bases, the J end by 1 base, with 12 bases between. Supplemented by reference TRBV15 and TRBJ1-3, the full variable domain reads DAMVIQNPRYQVTQFGKPVTLSCSQTLNHNVMYWYQQKSSQAPKLLFHYYDKDFNNEADTPDNFQSRRPNTSFCFLDIRSPGLGDTAMYLCATSRSLTTSGNTIYFGEGSWLTVV.

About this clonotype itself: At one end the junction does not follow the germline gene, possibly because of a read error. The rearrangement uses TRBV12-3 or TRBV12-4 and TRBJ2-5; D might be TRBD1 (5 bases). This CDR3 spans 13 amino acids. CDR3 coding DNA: TGTGCCAGCACCAGACAGTCCCAAGAGACCCGGTACTTC. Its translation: CASTRQSQETRYF.

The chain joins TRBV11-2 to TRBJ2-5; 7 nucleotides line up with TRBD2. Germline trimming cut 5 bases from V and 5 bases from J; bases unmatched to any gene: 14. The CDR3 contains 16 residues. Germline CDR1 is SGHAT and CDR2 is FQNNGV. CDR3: CASSRLGAGKRETQYF. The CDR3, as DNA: TGTGCCAGCAGCCGGCTAGGAGCGGGAAAGCGGGAGACCCAGTACTTC.

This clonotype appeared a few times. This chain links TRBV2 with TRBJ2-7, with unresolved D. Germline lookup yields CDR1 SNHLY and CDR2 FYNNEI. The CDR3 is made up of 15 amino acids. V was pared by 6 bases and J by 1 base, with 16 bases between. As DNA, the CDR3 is TGTGCCAGCAGCAGAGATCTGCTGACTTCCTACGAGCAGTACTTC. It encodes CASSRDLLTSYEQYF.

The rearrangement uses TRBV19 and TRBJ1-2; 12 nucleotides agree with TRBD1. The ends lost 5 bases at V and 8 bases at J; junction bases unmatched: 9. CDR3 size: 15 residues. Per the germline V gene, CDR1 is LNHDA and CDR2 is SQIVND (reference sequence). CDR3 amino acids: CASSVLGTGGDGYTF. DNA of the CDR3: TGTGCCAGTAGTGTACTTGGGACAGGGGGCGACGGCTACACCTTC.

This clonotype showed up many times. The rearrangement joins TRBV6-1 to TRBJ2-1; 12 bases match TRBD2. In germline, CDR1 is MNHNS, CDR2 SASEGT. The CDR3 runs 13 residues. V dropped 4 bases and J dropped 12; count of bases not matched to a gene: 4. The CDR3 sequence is CASSGASGGGQFF. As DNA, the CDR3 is TGTGCCAGCAGTGGGGCTAGCGGGGGGGGGCAGTTCTTC.

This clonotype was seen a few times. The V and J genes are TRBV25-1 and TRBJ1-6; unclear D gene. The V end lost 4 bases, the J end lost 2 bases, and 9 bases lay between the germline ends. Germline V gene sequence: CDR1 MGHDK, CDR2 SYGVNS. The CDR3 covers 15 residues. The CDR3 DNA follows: TGTGCCAGCAGTGGAGCGGCTACCTATAATTCACCCCTCCACTTT. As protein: CASSGAATYNSPLHF.

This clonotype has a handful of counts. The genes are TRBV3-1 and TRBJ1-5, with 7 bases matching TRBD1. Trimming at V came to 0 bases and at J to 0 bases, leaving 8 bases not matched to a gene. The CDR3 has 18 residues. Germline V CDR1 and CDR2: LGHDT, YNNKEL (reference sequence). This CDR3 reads CASSQDQLAGGSNQPQHF. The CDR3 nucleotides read TGTGCCAGCAGCCAAGATCAACTGGCAGGGGGTAGCAATCAGCCCCAGCATTTT.

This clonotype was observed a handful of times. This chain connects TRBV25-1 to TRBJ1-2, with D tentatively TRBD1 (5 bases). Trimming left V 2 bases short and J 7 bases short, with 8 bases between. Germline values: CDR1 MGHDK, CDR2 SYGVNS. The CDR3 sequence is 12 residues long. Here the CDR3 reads CASSEQGFGYTF. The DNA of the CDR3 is TGTGCCAGCAGTGAACAGGGTTTTGGCTACACCTTC.

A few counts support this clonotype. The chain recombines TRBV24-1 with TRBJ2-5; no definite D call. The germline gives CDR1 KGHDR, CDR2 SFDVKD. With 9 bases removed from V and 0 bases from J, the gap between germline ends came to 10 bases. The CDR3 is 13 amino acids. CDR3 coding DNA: TGTGCCACCTGGCCCCACAACCAAGAGACCCAGTACTTC. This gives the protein CATWPHNQETQYF.

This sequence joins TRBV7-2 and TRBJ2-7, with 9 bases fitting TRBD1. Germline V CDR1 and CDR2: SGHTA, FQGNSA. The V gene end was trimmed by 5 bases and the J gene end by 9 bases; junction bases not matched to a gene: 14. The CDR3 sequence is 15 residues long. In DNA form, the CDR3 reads TGTGCCAGCAGCACTCCGGGACAGGGAGGATTCGGGCAGTACTTC. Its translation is CASSTPGQGGFGQYF. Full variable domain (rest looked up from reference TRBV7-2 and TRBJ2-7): GAGVSQSPSNKVTEKGKDVELRCDPISGHTALYWYRQSLGQGLEFLIYFQGNSAPDKSGLPSDRFSAERTGGSVSTLTIQRTQQEDSAVYLCASSTPGQGGFGQYFGPGTRLTVT.

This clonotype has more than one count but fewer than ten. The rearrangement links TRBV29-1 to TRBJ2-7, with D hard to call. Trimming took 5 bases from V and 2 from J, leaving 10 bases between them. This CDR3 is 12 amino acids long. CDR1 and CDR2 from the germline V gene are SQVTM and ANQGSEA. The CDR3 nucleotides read TGCAGCGTTTCCGCCTCAGCCTACGAGCAGTACTTC. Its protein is CSVSASAYEQYF.

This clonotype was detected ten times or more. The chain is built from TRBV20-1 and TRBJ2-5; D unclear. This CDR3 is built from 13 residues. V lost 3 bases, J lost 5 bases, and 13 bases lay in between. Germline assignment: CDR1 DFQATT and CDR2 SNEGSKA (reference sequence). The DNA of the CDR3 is TGCAGTGCTAGTTTATGGGATCGGGAGACCCAGTACTTC. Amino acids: CSASLWDRETQYF.

CDR3 sequence: CASSYSGSAGELFF. CDR3 nucleotide sequence: TGTGCCAGCAGTTACTCAGGGTCGGCCGGGGAGCTGTTTTTT. The chain combines TRBV6-2 or TRBV6-3 with TRBJ2-2, with no clear D. The CDR3 runs to 14 residues. Trimming removed 0 bases from V and 6 bases from J, with 8 bases in between. Germline assignment: CDR1 MNHEY and CDR2 SVGEGT.

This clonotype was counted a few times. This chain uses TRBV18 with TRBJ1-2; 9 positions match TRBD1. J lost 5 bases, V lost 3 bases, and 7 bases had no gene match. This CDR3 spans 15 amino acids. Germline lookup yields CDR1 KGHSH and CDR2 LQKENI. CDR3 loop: CASSPDRGVFYGYTF. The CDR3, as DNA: TGTGCCAGCTCACCCGACAGGGGGGTTTTTTATGGCTACACCTTC.

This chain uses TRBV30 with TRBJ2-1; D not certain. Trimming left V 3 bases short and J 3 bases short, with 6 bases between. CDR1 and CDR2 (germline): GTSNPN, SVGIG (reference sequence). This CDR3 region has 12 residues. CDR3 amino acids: CAWSPNYNEQFF. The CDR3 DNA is TGTGCCTGGAGCCCGAACTACAATGAGCAGTTCTTC.

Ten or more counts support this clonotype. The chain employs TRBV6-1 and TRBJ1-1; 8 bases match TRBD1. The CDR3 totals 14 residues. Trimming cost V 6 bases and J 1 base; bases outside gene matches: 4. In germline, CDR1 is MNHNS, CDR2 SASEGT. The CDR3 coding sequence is TGTGCCAGCAGCGCCGGGACAGGGAACACTGAAGCTTTCTTT. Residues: CASSAGTGNTEAFF.

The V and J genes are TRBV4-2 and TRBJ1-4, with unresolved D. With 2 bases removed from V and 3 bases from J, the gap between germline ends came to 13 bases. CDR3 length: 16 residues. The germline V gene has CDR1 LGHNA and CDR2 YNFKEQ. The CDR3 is CASSQRQRQANEKLFF. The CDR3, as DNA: TGTGCCAGCAGCCAACGCCAACGGCAGGCTAATGAAAAACTGTTTTTT.

The CDR3 sequence is CASILIGGTGTEAFF. CDR3 bases: TGTGCCAGCATCTTAATAGGGGGTACAGGCACTGAAGCTTTCTTT. The chain couples TRBV28 to TRBJ1-1; a weak D match, TRBD1 (6 bases). CDR3 length: 15 residues. CDR1 is MDHEN and CDR2 is SYDVKM in the germline V gene. Trimming took off 7 bases at V and 4 bases at J, with 19 bases between the two ends.

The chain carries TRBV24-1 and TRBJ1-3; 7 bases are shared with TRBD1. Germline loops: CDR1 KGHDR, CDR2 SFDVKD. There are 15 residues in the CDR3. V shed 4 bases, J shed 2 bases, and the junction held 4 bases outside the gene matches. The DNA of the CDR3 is TGTGCCACCAGTGAAACCGGGACAGCTGGAAACACCATATATTTT. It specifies CATSETGTAGNTIYF.

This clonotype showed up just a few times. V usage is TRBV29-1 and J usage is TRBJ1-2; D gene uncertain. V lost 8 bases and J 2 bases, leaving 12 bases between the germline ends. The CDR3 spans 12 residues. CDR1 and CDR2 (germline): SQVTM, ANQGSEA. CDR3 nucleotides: TGCAGCTCCTGGAATTACAACTATGGCTACACCTTC. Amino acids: CSSWNYNYGYTF.

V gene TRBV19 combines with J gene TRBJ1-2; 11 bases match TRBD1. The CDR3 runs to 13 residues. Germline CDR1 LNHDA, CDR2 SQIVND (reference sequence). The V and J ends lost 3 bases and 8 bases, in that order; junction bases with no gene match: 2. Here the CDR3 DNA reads TGTGCCAGTAGTATGGACAGGGGGCTCGGCTACACCTTC. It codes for CASSMDRGLGYTF.

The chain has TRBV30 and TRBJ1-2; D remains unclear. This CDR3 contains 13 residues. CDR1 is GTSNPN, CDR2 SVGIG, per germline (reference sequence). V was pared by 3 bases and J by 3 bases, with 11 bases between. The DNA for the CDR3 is TGTGCCTGGAGACGGAACCGAGACTATGGCTACACCTTC. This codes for CAWRRNRDYGYTF. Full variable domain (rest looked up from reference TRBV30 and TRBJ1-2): SQTIHQWPATLVQPVGSPLSLECTVEGTSNPNLYWYRQAAGRGLQLLFYSVGIGQISSEVPQNLSASRPQDRQFILSSKKLLLSDSGFYLCAWRRNRDYGYTFGSGTRLTVV.

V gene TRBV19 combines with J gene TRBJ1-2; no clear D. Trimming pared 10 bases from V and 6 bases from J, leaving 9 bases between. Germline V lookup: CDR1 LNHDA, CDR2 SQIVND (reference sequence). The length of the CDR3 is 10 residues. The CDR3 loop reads CANLLDGYTF. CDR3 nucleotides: TGTGCCAACCTTTTGGATGGCTACACCTTC.

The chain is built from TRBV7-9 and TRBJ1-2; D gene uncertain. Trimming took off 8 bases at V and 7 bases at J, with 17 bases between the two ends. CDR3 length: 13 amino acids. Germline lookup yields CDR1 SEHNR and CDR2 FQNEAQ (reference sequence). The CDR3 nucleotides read TGTGCCAGCCGGGCGGGAGTTATCGGTGGCTACACCTTC. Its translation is CASRAGVIGGYTF.

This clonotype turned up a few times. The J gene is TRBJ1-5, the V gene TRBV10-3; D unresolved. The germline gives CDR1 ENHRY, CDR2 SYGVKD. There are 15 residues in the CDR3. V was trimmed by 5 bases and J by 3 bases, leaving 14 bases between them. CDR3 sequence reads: CAISRAEQFNQPQHF. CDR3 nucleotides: TGTGCCATCAGTAGGGCAGAGCAGTTCAATCAGCCCCAGCATTTT.